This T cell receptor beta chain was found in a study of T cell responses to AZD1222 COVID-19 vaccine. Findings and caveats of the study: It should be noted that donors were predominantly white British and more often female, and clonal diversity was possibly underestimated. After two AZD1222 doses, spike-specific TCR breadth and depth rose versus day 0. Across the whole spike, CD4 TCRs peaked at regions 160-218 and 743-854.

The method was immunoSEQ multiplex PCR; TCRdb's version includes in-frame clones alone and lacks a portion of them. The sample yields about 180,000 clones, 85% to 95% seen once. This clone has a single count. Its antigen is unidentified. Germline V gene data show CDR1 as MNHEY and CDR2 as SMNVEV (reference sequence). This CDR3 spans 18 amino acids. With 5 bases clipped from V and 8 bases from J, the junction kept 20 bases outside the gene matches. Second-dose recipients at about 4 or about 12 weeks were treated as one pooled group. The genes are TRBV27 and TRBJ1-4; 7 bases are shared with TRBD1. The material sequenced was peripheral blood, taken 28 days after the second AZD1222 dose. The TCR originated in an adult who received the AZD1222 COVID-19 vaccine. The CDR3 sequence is CASSPSDRTGGVAEKLFF. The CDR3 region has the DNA TGTGCCAGCAGTCCCTCGGACAGGACGGGAGGGGTTGCCGAAAAACTGTTTTTT.